This T cell receptor (beta chain) was found in a study of blood T cell repertoires in COVID-19. Donors in Cohort 3 counted as recovered after two negative PCRs, clearance, or symptom resolution. Per the study methods: Nucleated cell counts were estimated from reference gene primer amplification. Using immunoSEQ multiplex PCR, the repertoire was profiled, and TCRdb retains in-frame clones only, with some absent. Clone size and the V and J calls come from that table; the DNA yielded D and trimming. The table shows around 300,000 clones, with 75% to 90% occurring only once. This clone was detected only once. J gave up 0 bases and V 0 bases, and 9 bases lay outside the gene matches. Germline V lookup: CDR1 ENHRY, CDR2 SYGVKD. CDR3 length: 18 amino acids.

This chain links TRBV10-3 with TRBJ2-7; TRBD1 matches 9 bases. Sequencing was carried out using PBMCs or T cells enriched from blood (not recorded which). The sequence came from a man aged 25-45 years who had recovered from COVID-19. CDR3 nucleotide sequence: TGTGCCATCAGTGAGTCGACAGGGGGGGGTCATCGCTCCTACGAGCAGTACTTC. It encodes CAISESTGGGHRSYEQYF.